Below, 21 T cell receptor beta chains from the same sample are listed, as sequenced in a study of cytomegalovirus exposure and HLA in healthy donors. The PCR employed 60 Vbeta primers together with 13 Jbeta primers. Here immunoSEQ multiplex PCR was the method, and the copy in TCRdb shows in-frame clones only, minus some. The repertoire holds about 180,000 clones, with over 70% as singletons. The specimen was PBMCs. The receptors originated from a woman aged 45-59 years in good health and CMV-seropositive.

V usage is TRBV7-9 and J usage is TRBJ2-7; 8 nucleotides match TRBD2. J gave up 0 bases and V 6 bases, and 7 bases lay outside the gene matches. Germline CDR1 is SEHNR and CDR2 is FQNEAQ (reference sequence). The CDR3 has 15 amino acids. Here the CDR3 reads CASSLPTSASYEQYF. The CDR3 DNA follows: TGTGCCAGCAGTTTACCGACTAGCGCCTCCTACGAGCAGTACTTC.

This clone was detected a few times. The CDR3 sequence is CASSHPGGSSGNTIYF. In nucleotides, the CDR3 is TGTGCCAGCAGCCACCCAGGGGGTAGCTCTGGAAACACCATATATTTT. The chain is built from TRBV7-2 and TRBJ1-3, with 7 positions matching TRBD1. CDR3 length: 16 residues. The germline CDR1 and CDR2 sequences are SGHTA and FQGNSA. Trimming removed 5 bases from V and 0 bases from J; junction bases left unmatched: 7.

This chain uses TRBV10-1 with TRBJ1-5, with 7 bases matching TRBD1. The CDR3 is 20 amino acids. With 1 base clipped from V and 0 bases from J, the junction kept 15 bases outside the gene matches. Germline-derived CDR1 and CDR2 are WNHNN and SYGVQD (reference sequence). The CDR3 nucleotides are TGCGCCAGCAGTGAGTTAATCGGCGACAGGGAATTCTATAGCAATCAGCCCCAGCATTTT. Amino acids: CASSELIGDREFYSNQPQHF.

The chain links TRBV7-2 to TRBJ1-1; D call uncertain. The CDR3 extends over 13 amino acids. V was cut by 1 base and J by 2 bases, with 5 bases left in between. The germline gives CDR1 SGHTA, CDR2 FQGNSA. CDR3 nucleotides: TGTGCCAGCAGCTTAGTAGCCAACACTGAAGCTTTCTTT. This encodes CASSLVANTEAFF.

The gene calls are TRBV20-1 and TRBJ1-2; the D is unclear. The CDR3 length is 11 residues. V was shortened by 0 bases and J by 7 bases, with 6 bases between the two germline ends. Germline loops: CDR1 DFQATT, CDR2 SNEGSKA (reference sequence). CDR3 DNA: TGCAGTGCTAGAGATAATATTGGCTACACCTTC. Encoded protein: CSARDNIGYTF.

The genes are TRBV29-1 and TRBJ1-1; 9 nucleotides match TRBD1. Per germline, CDR1 SQVTM and CDR2 ANQGSEA. This CDR3 spans 14 amino acids. With 2 bases clipped from V and 4 bases from J, the junction kept 5 bases outside the gene matches. Here the CDR3 reads CSVETQGAGTEAFF. In DNA, the CDR3 is TGCAGCGTTGAAACACAGGGGGCGGGCACTGAAGCTTTCTTT.

The chain links TRBV7-9 to TRBJ2-1; D is perhaps TRBD1 (6 bases). CDR1 and CDR2 (germline): SEHNR, FQNEAQ (reference sequence). Deletions cut 6 bases from V and 4 bases from J, with 16 bases between. The CDR3 is 15 residues long. The CDR3 DNA reads TGTGCCAGCAGGGGGGCTCGCCGGGATTACAATGAGCAGTTCTTC. It specifies CASRGARRDYNEQFF.

V gene TRBV5-4 combines with J gene TRBJ1-6; 7 bases align to TRBD1. CDR1 is SGHNT and CDR2 is YYREEE in the germline V gene (reference sequence). The CDR3 runs 15 residues. J gave up 7 bases and V 3 bases, and 7 bases lay outside the gene matches. The CDR3 bases are TGTGCCAGCAGCTCTGGGACAGCCAGAAATTCACCCCTCCACTTT. As protein: CASSSGTARNSPLHF.

The genes are TRBV5-4 and TRBJ2-1; the D gene is possibly TRBD1 (5 bases). The germline CDR1 and CDR2 sequences are SGHNT and YYREEE (reference sequence). This CDR3 has 14 residues. V lost 5 bases to trimming and J lost 6 bases, with 15 bases between them. The CDR3 region is CASRMDIMGNEQFF. CDR3 sequence (DNA): TGTGCCAGCAGGATGGACATAATGGGCAATGAGCAGTTCTTC.

The rearrangement uses TRBV11-3 and TRBJ2-5; 7 nucleotides line up with TRBD2. The CDR3 spans 16 residues. Unmatched junction bases numbered 6, after V lost 1 base and J lost 1 base. CDR1 is SGHNT, CDR2 YENEEA, per germline. The CDR3 loop is CASSLGDYLAQETQYF. CDR3 DNA: TGTGCCAGCAGCTTAGGGGACTATCTGGCCCAAGAGACCCAGTACTTC.

The rearrangement links TRBV19 to TRBJ2-7; TRBD1 aligns across 9 bases. This CDR3 region has 17 residues. V was clipped by 4 bases and J by 2 bases; unmatched bases: 12. Germline values: CDR1 LNHDA, CDR2 SQIVND (reference sequence). The CDR3 DNA reads TGTGCCAGTAGTAAGGGGACCCTGGGACAGGGAACCTACGAGCAGTACTTC. Amino acids: CASSKGTLGQGTYEQYF.

The chain joins TRBV11-2 to TRBJ1-2; possible D gene TRBD1, 6 bases. Germline V gives CDR1 SGHAT, CDR2 FQNNGV. V lost 4 bases and J lost 6, with 18 bases in between. The CDR3 is 15 amino acids. CDR3 nucleotide sequence: TGTGCCAGCAGCTGGACAGCAGGTGTGGGCGATGGCTACACCTTC. Amino acid sequence: CASSWTAGVGDGYTF.

This clone was recorded once. This chain connects TRBV4-3 to TRBJ1-1; 10 nucleotides match TRBD1. The CDR3 runs to 15 residues. Germline-derived CDR1 and CDR2 are LGHNA and YSLEER. Trimming removed 6 bases from V and 5 bases from J; junction bases left unmatched: 9. CDR3: CASSTTWTGGTEAFF. CDR3 in DNA: TGCGCCAGCAGTACCACCTGGACAGGGGGGACTGAAGCTTTCTTT.

This rearrangement joins TRBV29-1 to TRBJ2-1, with 10 bases fitting TRBD2. Losses at the gene ends were 4 bases for V and 0 bases for J; bases not matched to a gene: 3. Germline V CDR1 and CDR2: SQVTM, ANQGSEA. This CDR3 spans 15 amino acids. The DNA of the CDR3 is TGCAGCGTTGGAGGGACTAGCGTCTCCTACAATGAGCAGTTCTTC. Its translation is CSVGGTSVSYNEQFF.

V usage is TRBV6-6 and J usage is TRBJ1-1; TRBD1 agrees at 7 bases. From germline, CDR1 is MNHNY and CDR2 SVGAGI (reference sequence). The J segment lost 8 bases and the V segment lost 5 bases, leaving 2 bases of the junction unmatched. The CDR3 is 11 amino acids. Here the CDR3 reads CASSRGHEAFF. CDR3 nucleotides: TGTGCCAGCAGTAGGGGGCACGAAGCTTTCTTT.

This rearrangement joins TRBV2 to TRBJ2-1, with TRBD2 identical over 7 bases. The CDR3 has 14 amino acids. Germline lookup yields CDR1 SNHLY and CDR2 FYNNEI. The J segment lost 7 bases and the V segment lost 10 bases, leaving 13 bases of the junction unmatched. CDR3 bases: TGTGCCAAGGAGGAGGGGCCCGGGGGGAATGAGCAGTTCTTC. This gives the protein CAKEEGPGGNEQFF. Using reference TRBV2 and TRBJ2-1 for the parts outside the CDR3, the full variable domain is EPEVTQTPSHQVTQMGQEVILRCVPISNHLYFYWYRQILGQKVEFLVSFYNNEISEKSEIFDDQFSVERPDGSNFTLKIRSTKLEDSAMYFCAKEEGPGGNEQFFGPGTRLTVL.

The chain combines TRBV9 with TRBJ2-3, with unresolved D. V lost 2 bases and J lost 3, with 13 bases in between. Per germline, CDR1 SGDLS and CDR2 YYNGEE. The CDR3 spans 15 residues. The CDR3 nucleotides read TGTGCCAGCAGCGTCGGAGTTAGGTGGACAGATACGCAGTATTTT. Amino acids: CASSVGVRWTDTQYF.

The chain is built from TRBV28 and TRBJ2-1; TRBD2 matches at 7 bases. V lost 3 bases and J lost 5; bases outside the gene matches: 4. CDR3 length equals 14 residues. Germline CDR1 reads MDHEN; CDR2 reads SYDVKM. CDR3 sequence reads: CASSFLAEDNEQFF. CDR3 DNA: TGTGCCAGCAGTTTCCTAGCGGAGGACAATGAGCAGTTCTTC.

The V and J genes are TRBV6-5 and TRBJ2-3, with 9 positions matching TRBD2. In germline, CDR1 is MNHEY, CDR2 SVGAGI. V lost 5 bases, J lost 4 bases, and 1 base stayed unmatched. This CDR3 is built from 13 residues. CDR3 region: CASSSGRPDTQYF. The CDR3 coding sequence is TGTGCCAGCAGTAGCGGGAGGCCAGATACGCAGTATTTT.

This clone appeared a few times. This chain joins TRBV7-9 and TRBJ1-1; D might be TRBD1 (6 bases). The CDR3 sequence is 15 residues long. V was shortened by 3 bases and J by 5 bases, with 16 bases between the two germline ends. Germline CDR1 reads SEHNR; CDR2 reads FQNEAQ (reference sequence). The CDR3 nucleotides are TGTGCCAGCAGCTTGGTGCGGGGGGGCGGGACTGAAGCTTTCTTT. Translation gives CASSLVRGGGTEAFF.

The rearrangement joins TRBV2 to TRBJ2-6; TRBD1 matches 9 bases. Germline CDR1 SNHLY, CDR2 FYNNEI. This CDR3 is 17 amino acids long. Trimming took 5 bases from V and 0 from J; bases not matched to a gene: 5. For the CDR3, the DNA is TGTGCCAGCAGTCGGGACAGGGAGGTCTCTGGGGCCAACGTCCTGACTTTC. This gives the protein CASSRDREVSGANVLTF.